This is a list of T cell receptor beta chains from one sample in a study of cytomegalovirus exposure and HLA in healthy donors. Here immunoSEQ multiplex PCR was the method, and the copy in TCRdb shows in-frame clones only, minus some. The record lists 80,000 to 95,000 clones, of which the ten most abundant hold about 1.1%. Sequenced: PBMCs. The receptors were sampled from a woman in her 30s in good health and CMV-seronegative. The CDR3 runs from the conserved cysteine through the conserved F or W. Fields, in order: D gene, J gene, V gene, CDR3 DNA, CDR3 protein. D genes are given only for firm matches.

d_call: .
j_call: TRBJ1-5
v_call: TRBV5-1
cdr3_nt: TGCGCCAGCAGCTTGGACGGAGGCAATCAGCCCCAGCATTTT
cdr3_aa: CASSLDGGNQPQHF

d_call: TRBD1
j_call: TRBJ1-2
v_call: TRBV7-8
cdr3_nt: TGTGCCAGCAGCCCAGAAACAGGGGTAGGCAACTATGGCTACACCTTC
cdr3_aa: CASSPETGVGNYGYTF

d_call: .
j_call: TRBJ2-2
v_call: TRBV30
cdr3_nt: TGTGCCTGGACCCTAGGGGCCGGGGAGCTGTTTTTT
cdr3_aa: CAWTLGAGELFF

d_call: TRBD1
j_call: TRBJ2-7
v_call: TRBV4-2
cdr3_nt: TGTGCCAGCAGCCGCAGTTCGACCGGGACAGGGGGGGACGAGCAGTACTTC
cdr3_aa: CASSRSSTGTGGDEQYF

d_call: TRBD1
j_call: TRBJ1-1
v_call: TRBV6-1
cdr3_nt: TGTGCCAGCAGTGCCAGACAGGGGAACACTGAAGCTTTCTTT
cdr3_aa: CASSARQGNTEAFF

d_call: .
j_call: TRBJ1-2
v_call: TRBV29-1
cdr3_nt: TGCAGCGTTGGCGGGCAGGACTATGGCTACACCTTC
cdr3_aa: CSVGGQDYGYTF

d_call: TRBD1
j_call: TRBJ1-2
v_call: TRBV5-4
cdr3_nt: TGTGCCAGCGGTCAGGGGGCTAGCTATGGCTACACCTTC
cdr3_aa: CASGQGASYGYTF

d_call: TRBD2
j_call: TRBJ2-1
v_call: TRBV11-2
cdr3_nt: TGTGCCAGCAGCGTACCCGGGGGGTCCGACAATGAGCAGTTCTTC
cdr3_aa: CASSVPGGSDNEQFF

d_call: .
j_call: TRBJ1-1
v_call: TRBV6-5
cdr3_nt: TGTGCCAGCAGCTCCCGGGGGGGGCGCGAAGCTTTCTTT
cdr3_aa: CASSSRGGREAFF

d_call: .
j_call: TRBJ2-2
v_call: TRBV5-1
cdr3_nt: TGCGCCAGCAGCCCGGGGGAAAGGGCCGGGGAGCTGTTTTTT
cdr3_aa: CASSPGERAGELFF

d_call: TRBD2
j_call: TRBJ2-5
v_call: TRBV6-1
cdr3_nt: TGTGCCAGCAGTGAAGTACCCGGGGGGAGGGAGACCCAGTACTTC
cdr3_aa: CASSEVPGGRETQYF

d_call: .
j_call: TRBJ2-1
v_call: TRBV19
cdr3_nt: TGTGCCAGTAGTATAGGGCTTACCTACAATGAGCAGTTCTTC
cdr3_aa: CASSIGLTYNEQFF

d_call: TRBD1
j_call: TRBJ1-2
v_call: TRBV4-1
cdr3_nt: TGCGCCAGCAGCCATCTGTACCCGACAGGGGGCGACTATGGCTACACCTTC
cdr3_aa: CASSHLYPTGGDYGYTF

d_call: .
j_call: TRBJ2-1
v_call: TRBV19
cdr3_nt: TGTGCCAGTAGTTCGAGGTCGGCCGCTCGCAATGAGCAGTTCTTC
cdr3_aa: CASSSRSAARNEQFF

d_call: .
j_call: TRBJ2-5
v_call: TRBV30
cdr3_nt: TGTGCCTGGAGTGTAAGGGGCCAGGGTGAAAAGACCCAGTACTTC
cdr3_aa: CAWSVRGQGEKTQYF